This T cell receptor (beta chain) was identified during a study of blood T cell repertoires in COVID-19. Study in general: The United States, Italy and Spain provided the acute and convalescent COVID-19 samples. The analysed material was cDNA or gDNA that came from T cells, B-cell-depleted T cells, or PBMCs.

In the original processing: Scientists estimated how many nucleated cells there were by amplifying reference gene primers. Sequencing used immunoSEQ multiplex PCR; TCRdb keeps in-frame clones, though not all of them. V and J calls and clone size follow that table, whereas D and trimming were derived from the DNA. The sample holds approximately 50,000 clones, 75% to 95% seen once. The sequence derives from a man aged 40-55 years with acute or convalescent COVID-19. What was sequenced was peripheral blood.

In nucleotides, the CDR3 is TGCGCCAGCAGTCAATCGGTAGGTAGCGGGAGTGCCAGCTCCTACGAGCAGTACTTC. As protein: CASSQSVGSGSASSYEQYF. The J gene is TRBJ2-7, the V gene TRBV23-1, with 9 bases matching TRBD2. TRBV23-1 is marked as an open reading frame, function uncertain. V gave up 0 bases and J gave up 0 bases; unmatched junction bases: 12. The CDR3 runs to 19 residues.